Below, 21 T cell receptor beta chains from the same sample are listed, as sequenced in a study of blood T cell repertoires in COVID-19. The assay was immunoSEQ multiplex PCR, and TCRdb's table has in-frame clones only and misses some. The repertoire holds hundreds of thousands of clones, with around 86% as singletons. The sequenced material came from PBMCs or T cells enriched from blood (not recorded which). The receptors originated from a woman in her 40s with acute COVID-19.

This clone has only a few counts. This rearrangement joins TRBV11-3 to TRBJ1-3; 10 nucleotides line up with TRBD1. The CDR3 sequence is 15 residues long. J lost 0 bases, V lost 4 bases, and 0 bases had no gene match. The germline V gene encodes CDR1 SGHNT and CDR2 YENEEA. The CDR3 sequence: CASSWTGGSGNTIYF. The CDR3 DNA sequence: TGTGCCAGCAGCTGGACAGGGGGCTCTGGAAACACCATATATTTT.

This chain uses TRBV24-1 with TRBJ2-3; no clear D. Trimming left V 1 base short and J 3 bases short, with 4 bases between. This CDR3 spans 13 amino acids. In germline, CDR1 is KGHDR, CDR2 SFDVKD. CDR3 coding DNA: TGTGCCACCAGTGATTTACAGACAGATACGCAGTATTTT. Translating gives CATSDLQTDTQYF.

The chain recombines TRBV5-6 with TRBJ1-3; TRBD1 is a possible D gene (6 bases). V shed 4 bases and J shed 0 bases, with 11 bases lying between them. Germline CDR1 is SGHDT and CDR2 is YYEEEE. CDR3 length: 15 amino acids. CDR3 nucleotides: TGTGCCAGCAGCATCAGGGGTCCCTCTGGAAACACCATATATTTT. The encoded protein is CASSIRGPSGNTIYF.

The chain couples TRBV11-2 to TRBJ2-2; D gene ambiguous. Germline V lookup: CDR1 SGHAT, CDR2 FQNNGV. Between the trimmed V and J ends, which lost 0 bases and 6 bases, there was a span of 8 bases. The CDR3 extends over 14 amino acids. The CDR3: CASSLDWLAGELFF. The CDR3, as DNA: TGTGCCAGCAGCTTAGATTGGCTAGCCGGGGAGCTGTTTTTT.

On this clone itself: The germline gene is not matched at one end of the junction; a read error may be the cause. This same CDR3 is encoded by further DNA sequences in the sample. This chain uses TRBV7-2 with TRBJ2-1; TRBD2 matches at 10 bases. Germline assignment: CDR1 SGHTA and CDR2 FQGNSA. The length of the CDR3 is 13 residues. The CDR3 sequence is CASSLAGVNEQFF. The CDR3 region has the DNA TGTGCCAGCAGCCTAGCGGGAGTTAATGAGCAGTTCTTC.

The chain recombines TRBV7-9 with TRBJ2-1, with TRBD2 matching over 13 bases. CDR1 is SEHNR and CDR2 is FQNEAQ in the germline V gene (reference sequence). This CDR3 spans 15 amino acids. V shed 4 bases and J 8 bases; nucleotides not matched to a gene: 5. As DNA, the CDR3 is TGTGCCAGCAGCTCCACTAGCGGGAGGGCCTATGAGCAGTTCTTC. It translates to CASSSTSGRAYEQFF. The whole variable domain, filled in from reference TRBV7-9 and TRBJ2-1, reads DTGVSQNPRHKITKRGQNVTFRCDPISEHNRLYWYRQTLGQGPEFLTYFQNEAQLEKSRLLSDRFSAERPKGSFSTLEIQRTEQGDSAMYLCASSSTSGRAYEQFFGPGTRLTVL.

CDR3 in amino acids: CASSLGGLVNEQFF. The CDR3 DNA is TGTGCCAGCAGTTTAGGGGGACTGGTCAATGAGCAGTTCTTC. The chain carries TRBV27 and TRBJ2-1; D is perhaps TRBD2 (6 bases). CDR1 and CDR2 (germline): MNHEY, SMNVEV (reference sequence). The CDR3 covers 14 residues. V was pared by 2 bases and J by 6 bases, with 11 bases between.

The genes are TRBV5-1 and TRBJ1-4; D is undetermined. The germline gives CDR1 SGHRS, CDR2 YFSETQ. V was shortened by 0 bases and J by 5 bases, with 8 bases between the two germline ends. The CDR3 covers 14 residues. The CDR3 spells CASSLEPGNEKLFF. The CDR3 DNA follows: TGCGCCAGCAGCTTGGAGCCAGGAAATGAAAAACTGTTTTTT. Variable domain in full (rest from reference TRBV5-1 and TRBJ1-4): KAGVTQTPRYLIKTRGQQVTLSCSPISGHRSVSWYQQTPGQGLQFLFEYFSETQRNKGNFPGRFSGRQFSNSRSEMNVSTLELGDSALYLCASSLEPGNEKLFFGSGTQLSVL.

This clone was counted a single time. The CDR3 nucleotides are TGTGCCAGCAGCTTCCGGGACAGGGACTACGAGCAGTACTTC. Protein sequence: CASSFRDRDYEQYF. The chain joins TRBV7-6 to TRBJ2-7; 9 nucleotides align to TRBD1. This CDR3 is 14 amino acids long. Per germline, CDR1 SGHVS and CDR2 FNYEAQ. V trimming: 3 bases; J trimming: 3 bases; junction bases outside the gene matches: 3.

The CDR3 sequence: CSASNVRGQEAFF. For the CDR3, the DNA is TGCAGTGCTAGTAACGTCAGGGGGCAAGAAGCTTTCTTT. The chain carries TRBV20-1 and TRBJ1-1, with 8 bases identical to TRBD1. The V and J ends lost 3 bases and 8 bases, in that order; junction bases with no gene match: 8. This CDR3 spans 13 amino acids. Germline CDR1 DFQATT, CDR2 SNEGSKA (reference sequence).

This chain links TRBV18 with TRBJ1-1, with a weak D call TRBD1 (5 bases). Per the germline V gene, CDR1 is KGHSH and CDR2 is LQKENI. V was trimmed by 1 base and J by 4 bases, leaving 10 bases between them. CDR3 length: 14 amino acids. DNA for the CDR3: TGTGCCAGCTCACCACAGGGGCCCAGCACTGAAGCTTTCTTT. Translated, it gives CASSPQGPSTEAFF. Full variable domain (remainder filled in from reference TRBV18 and TRBJ1-1): NAGVMQNPRHLVRRRGQEARLRCSPMKGHSHVYWYRQLPEEGLKFMVYLQKENIIDESGMPKERFSAEFPKEGPSILRIQQVVRGDSAAYFCASSPQGPSTEAFFGQGTRLTVV.

The rearrangement links TRBV4-2 to TRBJ2-7, with TRBD1 identical over 8 bases. The CDR3 has 16 residues. With V trimmed by 1 base and J by 1 base, 6 bases remained unmatched. Looked up from germline, CDR1 is LGHNA and CDR2 is YNFKEQ. The chain's CDR3 is CASSQADRAVSYEQYF. As DNA, the CDR3 is TGTGCCAGCAGCCAAGCGGACAGGGCGGTTTCCTACGAGCAGTACTTC.

This chain links TRBV11-1 with TRBJ2-1, with 9 bases fitting TRBD2. The CDR3 runs to 14 residues. J was trimmed by 6 bases and V by 5 bases; bases with no gene match: 5. Per germline, CDR1 SGHAT and CDR2 FQDESV (reference sequence). The CDR3 is CASSGKREVNEQFF. In nucleotides, the CDR3 is TGTGCCAGCAGCGGCAAGCGGGAGGTCAATGAGCAGTTCTTC.

CDR3 DNA: TGTGCCAGCAGCAGCGGGACAGGGGTGGAAAAACTGTTTTTT. Protein sequence: CASSSGTGVEKLFF. This chain uses TRBV5-6 with TRBJ1-4; 10 positions agree with TRBD1. Germline V gives CDR1 SGHDT, CDR2 YYEEEE. The CDR3 runs 14 residues. V lost 4 bases and J lost 8; bases outside the gene matches: 5.

This clone appeared a few times. This chain uses TRBV9 with TRBJ1-6; D is uncertain. Trimming left V 0 bases short and J 7 bases short, with 5 bases between. Germline CDR1 SGDLS, CDR2 YYNGEE. The CDR3 is made up of 13 amino acids. The CDR3 region has the DNA TGTGCCAGCAGCGTAGGTCAGAATTCACCCCTCCACTTT. Translated, it gives CASSVGQNSPLHF.

The chain uses TRBV9 and TRBJ2-5; the match to TRBD1 covers 9 bases. V was pared by 0 bases and J by 4 bases, with 4 bases of the junction left unmatched. The CDR3 has 15 residues. Germline V CDR1 and CDR2: SGDLS, YYNGEE. The CDR3 protein is CASSVGTGDGETQYF. The DNA for the CDR3 is TGTGCCAGCAGCGTAGGGACAGGGGACGGAGAGACCCAGTACTTC.

The chain uses TRBV21-1 and TRBJ2-2; the table calls TRBD2, which could not be checked here. TRBV21-1 is a known pseudogene. The CDR3 extends over 19 amino acids. Here the CDR3 DNA reads TGTGCCAGCAGCAAAGTCCCCGTCTCGGGAGTACACGCCACCGGGGAGCTGTTTTTT. Translation: CASSKVPVSGVHATGELFF.

In the case of this clone: In the same sample, other DNA sequences code for this CDR3. V is TRBV27 and J is TRBJ2-7, with D perhaps TRBD2 (5 bases). V was shortened by 2 bases and J by 2 bases, with 10 bases between the two germline ends. The CDR3 length is 14 residues. Germline V gene sequence: CDR1 MNHEY, CDR2 SMNVEV (reference sequence). The CDR3 nucleotides are TGTGCCAGCAGTTTAGCGAGCGGAACCTACGAGCAGTACTTC. This gives the protein CASSLASGTYEQYF.

This sequence joins TRBV19 and TRBJ2-7, with D possibly matching TRBD1 (6 bases). In germline, CDR1 is LNHDA, CDR2 SQIVND (reference sequence). CDR3 size: 14 residues. V was cut by 1 base and J by 1 base, with 8 bases left in between. CDR3 DNA: TGTGCCAGTAGTATAGCAGGACAGTCCTACGAGCAGTACTTC. The encoded protein is CASSIAGQSYEQYF.

This chain links TRBV6-5 with TRBJ2-1, with 10 bases lining up with TRBD2. The germline V gene encodes CDR1 MNHEY and CDR2 SVGAGI. CDR3 size: 16 residues. V gave up 4 bases and J gave up 6 bases; unmatched junction bases: 9. CDR3 residues: CASSLAWASGSNEQFF. The DNA of the CDR3 is TGTGCCAGCAGTTTAGCGTGGGCTAGCGGGAGCAATGAGCAGTTCTTC.

V gene TRBV7-2 combines with J gene TRBJ2-1, with 12 nucleotides matching TRBD2. Germline loops: CDR1 SGHTA, CDR2 FQGNSA. This CDR3 region has 15 residues. The J segment lost 10 bases and the V segment lost 2 bases, leaving 6 bases of the junction unmatched. This CDR3 reads CASSLLAGGPGEQFF. The CDR3 DNA follows: TGTGCCAGCAGCTTACTAGCGGGAGGGCCAGGAGAGCAGTTCTTC.